This T cell receptor (beta chain) came from a study of beta chain features in type 1 diabetes (dated by TCRdb to the late 2010s). For context, the study as a whole: Patients and healthy donors did not differ in mean age, gender distribution, total cell number or subset yield. A total of around 110,000,000 sorted cells were examined across all samples, and RNA yield correlated strongly with the number of cells per subset. In the study, TCRB repertoires of sorted circulating CD4+ T cell subsets from recently diagnosed type 1 diabetes patients were compared with those of matched healthy donors. Regulatory and stem cell-like memory subsets were obtained from only 8 patients and roughly eight healthy donors, while naive and central memory subsets were obtained from all 30 or so donors.

In the germline V gene (reference sequence), CDR1 corresponds to SEHNR and CDR2 to FQNEAQ. V is cut by 5 bases and J by 8 bases, and the space between the germline ends is 24 bases. Inclusive of the bounding cysteine and phenylalanine, the CDR3 is 17 residues long. Just CDR3 DNA is preserved here, 51 bases in frame from base 1. Broader findings and caveats from the paper: Naive, central memory and regulatory TCRB repertoires appeared to be more alike among patients than among healthy donors. Only small numbers of individuals were included in the HLA sub-analyses, which left unresolved whether HLA type had any influence on TCRB rearrangement. Sequencing cDNA rather than genomic DNA could over-represent highly expressing activated cells, although activation and CD3 levels did not differ between groups. PCR might favor shorter templates, but patient and control samples were amplified and corrected together, so any skew would affect both groups equally. Type 1 diabetes patients showed a moderate but significant shortening of TCRB CDR3 length in all four CD4+ subsets. At VDJ recombination sites, patients with type 1 diabetes made fewer insertions and deleted more nucleotides, a pattern implying thymic rearrangement abnormalities.

From each donor, a single peripheral blood sample of approximately 120 mL on average was drawn into heparinised tubes. A BD FACSAria II was used to sort naive, central memory, regulatory and stem cell-like memory CD4+ T cells with a panel that included CD45RO, CCR7, CD25, CD127, CD95 and CD27. Every sorted population had a purity above 95%. Right away, PBMCs were isolated by Lymphoprep density gradient centrifugation and were stained directly, with no culture step. So that batch effects would be minimized, each experiment stained and sorted samples in pairs, pairing one healthy donor with one patient. The entire isolated RNA was reverse transcribed using the High Capacity cDNA Reverse Transcription Kit, and thus expressed TCRB transcripts were sequenced. Naive, central memory and regulatory T cell samples underwent deep immunoSEQ sequencing, averaging approximately 3.3 million total reads per sample. After sorted cells were lysed in RLT buffer, RNA was extracted with DNase-treated RNeasy Micro or Mini kits, with the choice depending on cell number. Each cell subset was processed separately to prevent cross-contamination, with patient and healthy donor samples processed together. The immunoSEQ multiplex PCR was used to amplify TCRB sequences from cDNA, yielding 87-bp fragments that span the CDR3 region. The amplicons were sequenced using the Illumina HiSeq platform. The authors' analysis ran thus. Synthetic template baselines were used to correct PCR bias computationally, reads within Hamming distance 2 were collapsed, and singletons that could not be merged were discarded. Reads were aligned to IMGT to assign V, D and J genes, CDR3 length, and insertions or deletions at six rearrangement sites. Within each subset, clonotype counts were normalized to sorted cell number, after which true diversity and Gini coefficients were computed with the tcR R package. Repertoire sharing was quantified using the overlap coefficient calculated on TCRB nucleotide sequences. Out-of-frame TCRB sequences from naive cells were analyzed to stand in for the pre-selection repertoire. This is the immuneACCESS table as TCRdb keeps it, with only in-frame sequences that have V and J called. A part of the clones is gone; compared with another copy, unresolved V genes explain less than half, and the rest is unexplained. V and J calls and clone size come straight from that table; D and trimming were deduced from the DNA. The sample yields more than 200,000 clones; about a sixth were counted once. 0.065% to 0.095% of the sample belongs to the ten largest clones.

Comment on this clone: What this receptor recognizes is not known. Qualities for individual bases were not recorded, and no much larger clone is one base off.

Recombination connected TRBV7-9 to TRBJ1-4; the D gene is possibly TRBD1, with 6 bases matching. The sample comprised naive CD4+ T cells from blood. The cell subset or site label for this specimen denotes: true naive CD4+ T cells. The source is a man aged 25-45 years with type 1 diabetes. The nucleotide sequence reads TGTGCCAGCAGCCAAGATAACAACAGGGAACGGGAGGAAAAACTGTTTTTT. Protein translation: CASSQDNNREREEKLFF.